This T cell receptor (beta chain) comes out of a study of shared clonotypes between healthy human individuals. Concerning this clone: Other DNA sequences in this sample translate to the same CDR3.

The method was immunoSEQ multiplex PCR; TCRdb's version includes in-frame clones alone and lacks a portion of them. Seen here are 2 million to 2.5 million clones, 90% to 97% observed once, and the top ten hold about 0.13%. The CDR3 has 13 residues. V shed 0 bases and J shed 0 bases, with 3 bases lying between them. CDR1 is SGHTA, CDR2 FQGNSA, per germline. The sequence was collected from a man between 18 and 29 years old in good health. Sequencing used naive CD4+ T cells sorted from blood. Indicated subset: CD45RA+ positively selected. V and J are TRBV7-2 and TRBJ2-7; D is uncertain. CDR3 coding DNA: TGTGCCAGCAGCTTAGCTGTCTCCTACGAGCAGTACTTC. Its protein is CASSLAVSYEQYF.